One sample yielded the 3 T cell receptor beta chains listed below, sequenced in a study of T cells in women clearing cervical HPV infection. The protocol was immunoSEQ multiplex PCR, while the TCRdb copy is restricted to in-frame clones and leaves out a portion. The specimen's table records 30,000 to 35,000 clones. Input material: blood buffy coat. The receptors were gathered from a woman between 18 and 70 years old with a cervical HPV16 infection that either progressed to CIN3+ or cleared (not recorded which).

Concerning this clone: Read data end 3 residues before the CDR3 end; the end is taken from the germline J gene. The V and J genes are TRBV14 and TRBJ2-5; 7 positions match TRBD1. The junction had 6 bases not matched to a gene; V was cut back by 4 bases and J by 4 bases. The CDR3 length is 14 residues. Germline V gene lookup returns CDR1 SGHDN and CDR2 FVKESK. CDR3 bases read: TGTGCCAGCAGCCGAGGGGGCTTAGGAGAGACC. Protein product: CASSRGGLGET. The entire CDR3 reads CASSRGGLGETQYF.

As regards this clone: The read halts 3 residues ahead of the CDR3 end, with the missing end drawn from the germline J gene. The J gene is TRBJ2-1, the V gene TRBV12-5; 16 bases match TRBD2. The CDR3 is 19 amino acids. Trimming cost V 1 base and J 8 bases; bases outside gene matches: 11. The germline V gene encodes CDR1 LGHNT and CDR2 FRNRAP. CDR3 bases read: TGTGCTAGTGGTTTGGATGACCCAACCGGGACTAGCGGGAGGGATGAG. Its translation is CASGLDDPTGTSGRDE. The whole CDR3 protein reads CASGLDDPTGTSGRDEQFF.

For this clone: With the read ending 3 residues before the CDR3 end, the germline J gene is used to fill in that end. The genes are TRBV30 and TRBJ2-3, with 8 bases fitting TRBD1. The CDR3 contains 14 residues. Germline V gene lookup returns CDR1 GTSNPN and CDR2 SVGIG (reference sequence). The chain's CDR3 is CAWSEDRAQETQYF. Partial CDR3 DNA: TGTGCCTGGAGTGAGGACAGGGCTCAAGAGACG.